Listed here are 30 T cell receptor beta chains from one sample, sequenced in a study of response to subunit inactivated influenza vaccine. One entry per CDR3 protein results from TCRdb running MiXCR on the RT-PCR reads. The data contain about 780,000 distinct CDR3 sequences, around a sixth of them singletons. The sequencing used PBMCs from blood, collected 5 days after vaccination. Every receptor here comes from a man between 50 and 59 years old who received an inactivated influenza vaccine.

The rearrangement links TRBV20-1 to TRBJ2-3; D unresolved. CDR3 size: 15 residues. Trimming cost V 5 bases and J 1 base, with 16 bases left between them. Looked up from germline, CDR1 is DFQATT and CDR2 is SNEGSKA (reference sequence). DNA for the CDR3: TGCAGTGCTGGGATAATGGGCCCCGGCACAGATACGCAGTATTTT. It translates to CSAGIMGPGTDTQYF.

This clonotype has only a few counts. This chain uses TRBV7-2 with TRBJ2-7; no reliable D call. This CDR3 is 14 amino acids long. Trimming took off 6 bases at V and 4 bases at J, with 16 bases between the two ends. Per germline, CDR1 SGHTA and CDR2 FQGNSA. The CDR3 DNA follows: TGTGCCAGCAGTTCGACGTCGGACGGTTACGAGCAGTACTTC. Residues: CASSSTSDGYEQYF. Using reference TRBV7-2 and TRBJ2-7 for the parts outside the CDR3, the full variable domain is GAGVSQSPSNKVTEKGKDVELRCDPISGHTALYWYRQSLGQGLEFLIYFQGNSAPDKSGLPSDRFSAERTGGSVSTLTIQRTQQEDSAVYLCASSSTSDGYEQYFGPGTRLTVT.

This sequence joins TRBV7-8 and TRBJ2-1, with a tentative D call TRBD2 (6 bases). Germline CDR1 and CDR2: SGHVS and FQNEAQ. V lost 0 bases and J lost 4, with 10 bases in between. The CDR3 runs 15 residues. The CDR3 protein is CASSLAIREYNEQFF. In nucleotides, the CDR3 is TGTGCCAGCAGCTTAGCTATACGGGAGTACAATGAGCAGTTCTTC.

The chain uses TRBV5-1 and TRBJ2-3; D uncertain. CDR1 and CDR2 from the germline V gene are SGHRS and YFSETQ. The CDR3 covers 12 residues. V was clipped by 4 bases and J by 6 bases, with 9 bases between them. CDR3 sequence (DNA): TGCGCCAGCAGCAGTTGGGATGATACGCAGTATTTT. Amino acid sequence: CASSSWDDTQYF.

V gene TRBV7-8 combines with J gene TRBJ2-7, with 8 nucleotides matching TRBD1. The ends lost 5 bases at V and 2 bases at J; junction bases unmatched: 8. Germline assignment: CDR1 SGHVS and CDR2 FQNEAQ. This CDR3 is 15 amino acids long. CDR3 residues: CASSLDRARPYEQYF. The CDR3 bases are TGTGCCAGCAGCCTGGACAGGGCCCGACCCTACGAGCAGTACTTC. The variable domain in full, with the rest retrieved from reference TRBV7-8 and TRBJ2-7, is GAGVSQSPRYKVAKRGQDVALRCDPISGHVSLFWYQQALGQGPEFLTYFQNEAQLDKSGLPSDRFFAERPEGSVSTLKIQRTQQEDSAVYLCASSLDRARPYEQYFGPGTRLTVT.

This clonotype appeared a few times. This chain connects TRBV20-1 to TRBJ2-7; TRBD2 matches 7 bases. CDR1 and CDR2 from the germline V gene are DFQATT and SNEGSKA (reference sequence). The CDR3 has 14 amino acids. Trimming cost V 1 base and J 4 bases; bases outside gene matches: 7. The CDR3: CSARGLAVIYEQYF. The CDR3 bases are TGCAGTGCTAGAGGGCTAGCGGTAATATACGAGCAGTACTTC.

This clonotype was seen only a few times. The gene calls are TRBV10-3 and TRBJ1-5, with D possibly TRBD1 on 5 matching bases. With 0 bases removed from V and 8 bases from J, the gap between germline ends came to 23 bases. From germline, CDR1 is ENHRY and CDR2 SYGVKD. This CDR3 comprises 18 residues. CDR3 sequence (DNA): TGTGCCATCAGTGAGTCGATAGGTGGGGCAACAGTCGGCGAGCCCCAGCATTTT. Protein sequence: CAISESIGGATVGEPQHF.

CDR3 protein: CASTEDLTGGRTQYF. The CDR3 DNA is TGTGCCAGCACAGAAGACTTGACAGGGGGCCGGACCCAGTACTTC. The chain is built from TRBV6-1 and TRBJ2-5; 10 nucleotides line up with TRBD1. The CDR3 is made up of 15 amino acids. Per the germline V gene, CDR1 is MNHNS and CDR2 is SASEGT. V was pared by 7 bases and J by 7 bases, with 12 bases of the junction left unmatched.

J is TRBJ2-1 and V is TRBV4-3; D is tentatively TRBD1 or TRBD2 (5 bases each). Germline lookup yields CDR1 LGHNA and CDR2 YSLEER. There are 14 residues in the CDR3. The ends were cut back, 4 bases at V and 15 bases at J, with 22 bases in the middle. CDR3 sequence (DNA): TGCGCCAGCAGCCTTCGGACCGGGACCCCTAGGCGGTTCTTC. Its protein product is CASSLRTGTPRRFF.

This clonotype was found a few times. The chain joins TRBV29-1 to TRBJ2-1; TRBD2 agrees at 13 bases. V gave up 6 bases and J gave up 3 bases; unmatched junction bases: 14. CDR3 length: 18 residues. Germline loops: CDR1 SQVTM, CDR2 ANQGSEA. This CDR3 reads CSVESERLAGGNYNEQFF. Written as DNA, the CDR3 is TGCAGCGTAGAATCCGAAAGACTAGCGGGAGGCAACTACAATGAGCAGTTCTTC.

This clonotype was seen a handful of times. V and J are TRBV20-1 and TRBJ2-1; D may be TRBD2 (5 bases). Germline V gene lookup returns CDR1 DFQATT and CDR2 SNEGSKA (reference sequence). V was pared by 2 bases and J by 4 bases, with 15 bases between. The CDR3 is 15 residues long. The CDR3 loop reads CSARRPRGIYNEQFF. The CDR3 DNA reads TGCAGTGCTAGACGACCCCGGGGTATTTACAATGAGCAGTTCTTC.

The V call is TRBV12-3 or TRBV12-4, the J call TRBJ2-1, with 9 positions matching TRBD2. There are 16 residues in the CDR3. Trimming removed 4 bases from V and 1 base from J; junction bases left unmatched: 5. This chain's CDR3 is CASSYSGRGSYNEQFF. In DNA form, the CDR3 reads TGTGCCAGCAGTTATAGCGGGAGAGGATCCTACAATGAGCAGTTCTTC.

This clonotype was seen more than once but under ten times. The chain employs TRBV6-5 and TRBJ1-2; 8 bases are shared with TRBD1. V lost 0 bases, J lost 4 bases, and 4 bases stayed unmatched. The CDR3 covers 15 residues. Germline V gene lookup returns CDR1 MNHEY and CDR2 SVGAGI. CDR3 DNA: TGTGCCAGCAGTTACTCTTCCAGGGGGCCCTATGGCTACACCTTC. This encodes CASSYSSRGPYGYTF.

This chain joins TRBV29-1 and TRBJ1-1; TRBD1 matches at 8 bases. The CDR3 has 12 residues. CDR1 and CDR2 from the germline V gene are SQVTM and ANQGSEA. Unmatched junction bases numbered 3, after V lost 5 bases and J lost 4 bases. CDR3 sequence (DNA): TGCAGCGTTCTTCAGGGGGCCACTGAAGCTTTCTTT. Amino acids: CSVLQGATEAFF. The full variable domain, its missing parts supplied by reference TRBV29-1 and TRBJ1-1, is SAVISQKPSRDICQRGTSLTIQCQVDSQVTMMFWYRQQPGQSLTLIATANQGSEATYESGFVIDKFPISRPNLTFSTLTVSNMSPEDSSIYLCSVLQGATEAFFGQGTRLTVV.

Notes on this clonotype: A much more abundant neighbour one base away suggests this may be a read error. As DNA, the CDR3 is TGTGCCAGCGTCTCTGGGGCCAACGTCCTGACTTTC. It specifies CASVSGANVLTF. The V call is TRBV7-8, the J call TRBJ2-6; D gene unclear. Trimming took 8 bases from V and 0 from J, leaving 2 bases between them. CDR3 size: 12 residues. Germline V gene sequence: CDR1 SGHVS, CDR2 FQNEAQ.

The CDR3 sequence is CSATAGASDTQYF. CDR3 in DNA: TGCAGTGCTACGGCGGGCGCGTCAGATACGCAGTATTTT. The chain couples TRBV20-1 to TRBJ2-3; D is possibly TRBD2 (5 bases). V lost 4 bases to trimming and J lost 4 bases, with 12 bases between them. Germline V gene sequence: CDR1 DFQATT, CDR2 SNEGSKA (reference sequence). CDR3 length equals 13 residues.

CDR3 sequence: CASRQPGVDTEAFF. The CDR3 nucleotides read TGTGCCAGCAGGCAGCCAGGGGTTGACACTGAAGCTTTCTTT. V is TRBV6-1 and J is TRBJ1-1, with D possibly matching TRBD1 (6 bases). This CDR3 spans 14 amino acids. Germline CDR1 and CDR2: MNHNS and SASEGT. The V and J ends lost 6 bases and 3 bases respectively, with 14 bases between them.

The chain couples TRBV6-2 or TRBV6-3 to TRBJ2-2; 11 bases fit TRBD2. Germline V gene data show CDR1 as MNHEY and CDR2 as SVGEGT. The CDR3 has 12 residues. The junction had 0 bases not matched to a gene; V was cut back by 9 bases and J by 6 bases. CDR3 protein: CASSGRAGELFF. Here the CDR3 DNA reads TGTGCCAGTAGCGGGAGGGCCGGGGAGCTGTTTTTT.

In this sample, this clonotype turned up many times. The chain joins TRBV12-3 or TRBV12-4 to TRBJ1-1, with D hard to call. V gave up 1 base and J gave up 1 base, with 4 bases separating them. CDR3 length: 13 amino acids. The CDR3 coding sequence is TGTGCCAGCAGTTTAGGTAAGAACACTGAAGCTTTCTTT. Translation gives CASSLGKNTEAFF.

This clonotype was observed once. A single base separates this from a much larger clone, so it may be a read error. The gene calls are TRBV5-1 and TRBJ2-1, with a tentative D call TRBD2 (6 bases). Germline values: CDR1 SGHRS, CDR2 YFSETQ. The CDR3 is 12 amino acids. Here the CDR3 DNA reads TGCGCCATCAGCGGGCCTGGGGATGAGCAGTTCTTC. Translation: CAISGPGDEQFF.

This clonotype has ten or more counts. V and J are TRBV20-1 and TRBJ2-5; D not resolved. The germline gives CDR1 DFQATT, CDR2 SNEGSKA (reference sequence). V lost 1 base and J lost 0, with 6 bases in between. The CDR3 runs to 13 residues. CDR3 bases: TGCAGTGCTAGAGGCGGCAACCAAGAGACCCAGTACTTC. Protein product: CSARGGNQETQYF.

This CDR3 reads CASSQGPAGKVADTQYF. The CDR3 DNA follows: TGTGCCAGCAGCCAAGGCCCAGCGGGAAAGGTGGCAGATACGCAGTATTTT. The chain carries TRBV4-2 and TRBJ2-3; 7 bases agree with TRBD2. Germline-derived CDR1 and CDR2 are LGHNA and YNFKEQ. Losses at the gene ends were 1 base for V and 4 bases for J; bases not matched to a gene: 11. The CDR3 extends over 17 amino acids.

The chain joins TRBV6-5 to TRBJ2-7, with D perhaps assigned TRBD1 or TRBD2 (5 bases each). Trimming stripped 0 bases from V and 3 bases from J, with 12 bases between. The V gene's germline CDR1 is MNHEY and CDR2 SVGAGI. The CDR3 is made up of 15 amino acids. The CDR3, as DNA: TGTGCCAGCAGTTACTCGGGAAAGGGGAGCTACGAGCAGTACTTC. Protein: CASSYSGKGSYEQYF.

The CDR3 region has the DNA TGCGCCAGCAGCTTGGCAGGACAGTACGAGCAGTACTTC. Amino acids: CASSLAGQYEQYF. V and J are TRBV5-1 and TRBJ2-7, with TRBD1 as a possible D gene (6 bases). Trimming took 0 bases from V and 4 from J, leaving 8 bases between them. The CDR3 is made up of 13 amino acids. Germline values: CDR1 SGHRS, CDR2 YFSETQ.

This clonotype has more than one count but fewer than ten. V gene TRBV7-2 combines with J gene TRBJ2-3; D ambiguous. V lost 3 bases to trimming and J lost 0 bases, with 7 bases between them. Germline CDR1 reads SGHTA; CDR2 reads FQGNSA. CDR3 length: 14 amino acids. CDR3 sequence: CASSFRSSTDTQYF. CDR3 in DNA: TGTGCCAGCAGCTTTAGATCCAGCACAGATACGCAGTATTTT.

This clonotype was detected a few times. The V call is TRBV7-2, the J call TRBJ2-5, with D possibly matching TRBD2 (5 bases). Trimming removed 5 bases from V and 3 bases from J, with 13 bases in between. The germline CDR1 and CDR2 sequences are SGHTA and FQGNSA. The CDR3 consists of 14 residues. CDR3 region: CASSLAHGKETQYF. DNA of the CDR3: TGTGCCAGCAGCCTGGCACACGGGAAAGAGACCCAGTACTTC.

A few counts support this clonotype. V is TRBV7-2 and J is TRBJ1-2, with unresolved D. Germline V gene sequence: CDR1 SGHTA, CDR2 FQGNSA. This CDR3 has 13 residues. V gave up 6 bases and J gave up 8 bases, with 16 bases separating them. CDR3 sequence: CASSQLYVGGYTF. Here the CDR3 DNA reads TGTGCCAGCAGTCAACTATATGTTGGAGGCTACACCTTC.

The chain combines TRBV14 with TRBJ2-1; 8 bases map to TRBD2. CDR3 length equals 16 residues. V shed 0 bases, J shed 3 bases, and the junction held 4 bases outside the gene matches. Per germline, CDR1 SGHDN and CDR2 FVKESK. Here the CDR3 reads CASSQDKGLVYNEQFF. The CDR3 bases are TGTGCCAGCAGCCAAGATAAGGGACTAGTCTACAATGAGCAGTTCTTC. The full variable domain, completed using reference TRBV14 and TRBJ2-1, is EAGVTQFPSHSVIEKGQTVTLRCDPISGHDNLYWYRRVMGKEIKFLLHFVKESKQDESGMPNNRFLAERTGGTYSTLKVQPAELEDSGVYFCASSQDKGLVYNEQFFGPGTRLTVL.

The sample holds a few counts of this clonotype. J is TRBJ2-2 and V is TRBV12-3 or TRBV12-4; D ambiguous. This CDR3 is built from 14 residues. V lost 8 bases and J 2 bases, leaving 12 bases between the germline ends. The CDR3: CASGSGKNTGELFF. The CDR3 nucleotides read TGTGCCAGCGGTTCAGGAAAAAACACCGGGGAGCTGTTTTTT.

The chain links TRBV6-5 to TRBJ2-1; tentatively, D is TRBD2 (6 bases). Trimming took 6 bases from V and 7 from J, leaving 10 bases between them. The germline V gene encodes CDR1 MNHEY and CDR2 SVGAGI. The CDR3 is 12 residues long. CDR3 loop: CASRLGGNEQFF. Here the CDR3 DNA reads TGTGCCAGCAGGCTAGGAGGGAATGAGCAGTTCTTC.